A single sample gave rise to the 28 T cell receptor beta chains below, sequenced in a study of cytomegalovirus exposure and HLA in healthy donors. PCR was performed using 60 Vbeta and 13 Jbeta primers. The method was immunoSEQ multiplex PCR; TCRdb's version includes in-frame clones alone and lacks a portion of them. The data contain roughly 140,000 clones, roughly 80% of them singletons. Sequencing used PBMCs. The receptor set was obtained from a middle-aged man in good health and CMV-seropositive.

V and J are TRBV5-1 and TRBJ2-5, with a weak D call TRBD1 (6 bases). CDR3 length: 13 residues. From germline, CDR1 is SGHRS and CDR2 YFSETQ. V was cut by 6 bases and J by 5 bases, with 14 bases left in between. CDR3 sequence reads: CASTGQPAETQYF. The CDR3 DNA follows: TGCGCCAGCACGGGACAACCGGCGGAGACCCAGTACTTC.

The rearrangement joins TRBV19 to TRBJ1-1; no reliable D call. Germline V gene sequence: CDR1 LNHDA, CDR2 SQIVND (reference sequence). The V end lost 5 bases, the J end lost 1 base, and 5 bases lay between the germline ends. CDR3 length: 12 residues. CDR3 in amino acids: CASSGGNTEAFF. In nucleotides, the CDR3 is TGTGCCAGTAGTGGAGGGAACACTGAAGCTTTCTTT.

This chain links TRBV19 with TRBJ1-2; possibly TRBD1 for D (6 bases). Trimming removed 0 bases from V and 9 bases from J, with 8 bases in between. This CDR3 comprises 12 residues. CDR1 is LNHDA and CDR2 is SQIVND in the germline V gene (reference sequence). The CDR3 reads CASSIETGSYTF. Written as DNA, the CDR3 is TGTGCCAGTAGTATAGAGACAGGAAGCTACACCTTC.

Turning to this clone: In the same sample, other DNA sequences code for this CDR3. The chain links TRBV9 to TRBJ2-7; possibly TRBD1 for D (6 bases). Germline CDR1 is SGDLS and CDR2 is YYNGEE. The ends were cut back, 0 bases at V and 0 bases at J, with 10 bases in the middle. CDR3 length: 15 amino acids. The CDR3 reads CASSVGQGHSYEQYF. The CDR3 nucleotides are TGTGCCAGCAGCGTAGGTCAGGGACACTCCTACGAGCAGTACTTC.

The chain combines TRBV5-6 with TRBJ1-2; D might be TRBD1 (6 bases). The CDR3 contains 15 residues. CDR1 and CDR2 from the germline V gene are SGHDT and YYEEEE. Trimming removed 2 bases from V and 0 bases from J, with 11 bases in between. The CDR3 bases are TGTGCCAGCAGCTTACGGGACATTTCTAACTATGGCTACACCTTC. It codes for CASSLRDISNYGYTF.

The rearrangement joins TRBV5-1 to TRBJ1-1; the D gene is possibly TRBD1 (6 bases). Germline CDR1 and CDR2: SGHRS and YFSETQ. The CDR3 totals 16 residues. The ends were cut back, 0 bases at V and 5 bases at J, with 17 bases in the middle. The CDR3 nucleotides are TGCGCCAGCAGCTTGGGATCGGGGGGGGCAGGGACTGAAGCTTTCTTT. This gives the protein CASSLGSGGAGTEAFF.

V is TRBV29-1 and J is TRBJ1-1; D is perhaps TRBD1 (6 bases). The CDR3 covers 14 residues. Germline V gene sequence: CDR1 SQVTM, CDR2 ANQGSEA. V shed 4 bases and J shed 0 bases, with 12 bases lying between them. The CDR3 sequence: CSVVTGNLNTEAFF. The CDR3 DNA reads TGCAGCGTTGTCACAGGGAACCTGAACACTGAAGCTTTCTTT. Looking up the rest from reference TRBV29-1 and TRBJ1-1 gives the full variable domain: SAVISQKPSRDICQRGTSLTIQCQVDSQVTMMFWYRQQPGQSLTLIATANQGSEATYESGFVIDKFPISRPNLTFSTLTVSNMSPEDSSIYLCSVVTGNLNTEAFFGQGTRLTVV.

Note on this clone: The same CDR3 can be traced to other DNA sequences in this sample. This sequence joins TRBV19 and TRBJ1-1, with TRBD1 matching over 7 bases. From germline, CDR1 is LNHDA and CDR2 SQIVND (reference sequence). Trimming cost V 8 bases and J 1 base; bases outside gene matches: 1. This CDR3 has 12 residues. Written as DNA, the CDR3 is TGTGCCAGTCGGACAGGGAACACTGAAGCTTTCTTT. Its translation is CASRTGNTEAFF.

This chain connects TRBV27 to TRBJ2-7; 11 bases map to TRBD1. The CDR3 is made up of 15 amino acids. From germline, CDR1 is MNHEY and CDR2 SMNVEV (reference sequence). Unmatched junction bases numbered 4, after V lost 2 bases and J lost 4 bases. CDR3 sequence: CASSLPGQGGYEQYF. The CDR3 coding sequence is TGTGCCAGCAGTTTACCGGGACAGGGGGGGTACGAGCAGTACTTC.

The chain employs TRBV4-3 and TRBJ2-7, with TRBD2 matching 7 bases. CDR1 and CDR2 from the germline V gene are LGHNA and YSLEER. Trimming removed 0 bases from V and 6 bases from J; junction bases left unmatched: 14. The CDR3 runs to 17 residues. Written as DNA, the CDR3 is TGCGCCAGCAGCCAAGAGTGGCCAGGACTAGTCCCAGGCGAGCAGTACTTC. It specifies CASSQEWPGLVPGEQYF.

As to this clone: The same CDR3 can be traced to other DNA sequences in this sample. V gene TRBV5-4 combines with J gene TRBJ1-1, with D possibly matching TRBD1 (6 bases). CDR3 length: 14 amino acids. The germline V gene encodes CDR1 SGHNT and CDR2 YYREEE (reference sequence). V was cut by 4 bases and J by 0 bases, with 10 bases left in between. CDR3 nucleotides: TGTGCCAGCAGCCGCGGACAGATGAACACTGAAGCTTTCTTT. Encoded protein: CASSRGQMNTEAFF.

The table lists this clone with a count of one. The chain employs TRBV4-3 and TRBJ1-6, with D hard to call. CDR1 LGHNA and CDR2 YSLEER come from the germline V gene. The CDR3 runs to 15 residues. Trimming removed 3 bases from V and 0 bases from J, with 6 bases in between. This chain's CDR3 is CASSQLSSYNSPLHF. CDR3 in DNA: TGCGCCAGCAGCCAGTTGAGCTCCTATAATTCACCCCTCCACTTT.

The chain combines TRBV2 with TRBJ2-3; TRBD2 is a possible D gene (7 bases). The germline V gene encodes CDR1 SNHLY and CDR2 FYNNEI. The germline V and J ends were trimmed by 7 bases and 2 bases, with 16 bases remaining between them. This CDR3 spans 15 amino acids. The chain's CDR3 is CASTGGALDTDTQYF. The CDR3, as DNA: TGTGCCAGCACGGGGGGCGCGCTAGACACAGATACGCAGTATTTT.

The chain carries TRBV4-2 and TRBJ2-7; TRBD2 matches at 14 bases. This CDR3 spans 17 amino acids. V shed 2 bases and J 6 bases; nucleotides not matched to a gene: 9. Germline V gives CDR1 LGHNA, CDR2 YNFKEQ. DNA for the CDR3: TGTGCCAGCAGCCAAAATCCGGGACTAGCGGGAGTCGGCGAGCAGTACTTC. It codes for CASSQNPGLAGVGEQYF.

This chain uses TRBV20-1 with TRBJ2-7; D call uncertain. CDR1 is DFQATT, CDR2 SNEGSKA, per germline (reference sequence). Trimming left V 4 bases short and J 5 bases short, with 9 bases between. This CDR3 spans 11 amino acids. The DNA for the CDR3 is TGCAGTGCTAAAACCCTAAACGAGCAGTACTTC. This gives the protein CSAKTLNEQYF.

J is TRBJ2-4 and V is TRBV9, with a weak D call TRBD1 (5 bases). CDR1 and CDR2 (germline): SGDLS, YYNGEE. The CDR3 length is 14 residues. The V gene lost 3 bases and the J gene lost 0 bases, with 7 bases spanning the gap. The DNA of the CDR3 is TGTGCCAGCAGCGAAGGGGTAGCCAAAAACATTCAGTACTTC. Translation gives CASSEGVAKNIQYF.

This chain joins TRBV5-6 and TRBJ1-5; D uncertain. CDR1 and CDR2 (germline): SGHDT, YYEEEE. This CDR3 contains 14 residues. With 0 bases removed from V and 5 bases from J, the gap between germline ends came to 9 bases. The DNA of the CDR3 is TGTGCCAGCAGCTTGGGACAAAGACATCAGCCCCAGCATTTT. Protein product: CASSLGQRHQPQHF.

This chain connects TRBV5-1 to TRBJ2-7; 11 bases line up with TRBD2. V gave up 4 bases and J gave up 6 bases; unmatched junction bases: 6. CDR3 size: 14 residues. CDR1 is SGHRS and CDR2 is YFSETQ in the germline V gene. The CDR3 DNA is TGCGCCAGCAGCAACCTAGCGGGGGGTTCCGAGCAGTACTTC. It is translated as CASSNLAGGSEQYF.

This sequence joins TRBV4-2 and TRBJ2-2; 8 positions agree with TRBD1. Germline-derived CDR1 and CDR2 are LGHNA and YNFKEQ. Losses at the gene ends were 1 base for V and 7 bases for J; bases not matched to a gene: 5. This CDR3 spans 15 amino acids. The CDR3 sequence: CASSQVDRGDGELFF. The CDR3, as DNA: TGTGCCAGCAGCCAAGTTGACAGGGGTGACGGGGAGCTGTTTTTT.

The chain employs TRBV10-3 and TRBJ2-7; 7 bases map to TRBD2. Germline loops: CDR1 ENHRY, CDR2 SYGVKD. Germline trimming cut 10 bases from V and 1 base from J; bases unmatched to any gene: 7. This CDR3 comprises 13 residues. CDR3 DNA sequence: TGTGCCACCGCGGGGGAAAATTCCTACGAGCAGTACTTC. Its protein is CATAGENSYEQYF.

V usage is TRBV5-4 and J usage is TRBJ2-3, with 10 bases matching TRBD2. Germline loops: CDR1 SGHNT, CDR2 YYREEE (reference sequence). V shed 4 bases and J 0 bases; nucleotides not matched to a gene: 8. This CDR3 is 17 amino acids long. The CDR3 coding sequence is TGTGCCAGCAGCAAATCTAGCGGGGGAACTAGCACAGATACGCAGTATTTT. It is translated as CASSKSSGGTSTDTQYF. The variable domain in full, completed from reference TRBV5-4 and TRBJ2-3, reads ETGVTQSPTHLIKTRGQQVTLRCSSQSGHNTVSWYQQALGQGPQFIFQYYREEENGRGNFPPRFSGLQFPNYSSELNVNALELDDSALYLCASSKSSGGTSTDTQYFGPGTRLTVL.

The chain combines TRBV11-3 with TRBJ2-3; D might be TRBD2 (5 bases). The CDR3 has 17 amino acids. The V gene lost 3 bases and the J gene lost 8 bases, with 24 bases spanning the gap. Germline V gives CDR1 SGHNT, CDR2 YENEEA. The CDR3 here is CASSFRLRSPGAGTQYF. In nucleotides, the CDR3 is TGTGCCAGCAGCTTCCGACTAAGGTCTCCCGGCGCCGGTACGCAGTATTTT.

The J gene is TRBJ2-5, the V gene TRBV29-1, with a weak D call TRBD1 (6 bases). Per germline, CDR1 SQVTM and CDR2 ANQGSEA. Trimming took 6 bases from V and 1 from J, leaving 9 bases between them. The CDR3 has 12 amino acids. The CDR3 region has the DNA TGCAGCGTCCTACAGGGCCAAGAGACCCAGTACTTC. Protein product: CSVLQGQETQYF. The full variable domain, its missing parts supplied by reference TRBV29-1 and TRBJ2-5, is SAVISQKPSRDICQRGTSLTIQCQVDSQVTMMFWYRQQPGQSLTLIATANQGSEATYESGFVIDKFPISRPNLTFSTLTVSNMSPEDSSIYLCSVLQGQETQYFGPGTRLLVL.

The V gene is TRBV25-1, the J gene TRBJ2-1; D possibly corresponds to TRBD2 (6 bases). The CDR3 is made up of 15 amino acids. CDR1 and CDR2 (germline): MGHDK, SYGVNS. V lost 0 bases to trimming and J lost 2 bases, with 8 bases between them. In DNA, the CDR3 is TGTGCCAGCAGTGAATACGGGAGACCCTACAATGAGCAGTTCTTC. Translating it yields CASSEYGRPYNEQFF.

CDR3 protein: CASSPRGYEQYF. The DNA of the CDR3 is TGTGCCAGCTCACCCAGGGGGTACGAGCAGTACTTC. The chain uses TRBV18 and TRBJ2-7; TRBD1 aligns across 7 bases. Germline V gene data show CDR1 as KGHSH and CDR2 as LQKENI. The V segment lost 3 bases and the J segment 4 bases; nucleotides outside the gene matches: 0. The CDR3 runs to 12 residues.

The chain is built from TRBV7-2 and TRBJ2-5; 10 bases are a match to TRBD2. The CDR3 is 15 residues long. V was clipped by 3 bases and J by 4 bases; unmatched bases: 5. The V gene's germline CDR1 is SGHTA and CDR2 FQGNSA. CDR3 coding DNA: TGTGCCAGCAGCTTCCGGAGCGGGAGGGGAGAGACCCAGTACTTC. The encoded protein is CASSFRSGRGETQYF.

This rearrangement joins TRBV6-1 to TRBJ1-3; 7 bases map to TRBD1. Germline V gene sequence: CDR1 MNHNS, CDR2 SASEGT. The CDR3 has 14 amino acids. V trimming: 6 bases; J trimming: 0 bases; junction bases outside the gene matches: 2. The CDR3 sequence: CASSRGSSGNTIYF. In nucleotides, the CDR3 is TGTGCCAGCAGCAGGGGGAGCTCTGGAAACACCATATATTTT.

V gene TRBV5-6 combines with J gene TRBJ2-5; D call uncertain. Germline V lookup: CDR1 SGHDT, CDR2 YYEEEE. CDR3 length equals 13 residues. Deletions cut 0 bases from V and 2 bases from J, with 5 bases between. CDR3 sequence reads: CASSLDQQETQYF. The DNA of the CDR3 is TGTGCCAGCAGCTTGGATCAGCAAGAGACCCAGTACTTC. Based on the CDR3 plus reference TRBV5-6 and TRBJ2-5, the full variable domain is DAGVTQSPTHLIKTRGQQVTLRCSPKSGHDTVSWYQQALGQGPQFIFQYYEEEERQRGNFPDRFSGHQFPNYSSELNVNALLLGDSALYLCASSLDQQETQYFGPGTRLLVL.